This TCR beta chain was observed in a study of blood T cells in healthy people across ages. Study-level results: More naive CD4+ cells and higher diversity marked long-lived donors relative to aged donors.

As concerns this clonotype: Its cognate antigen is unknown.

Primed by a sample-barcoded 5' primer and a J-beta primer mix, a second PCR proceeded for about 6 to 12 cycles. Each of the cDNA molecules was tagged by a template-switch adaptor with 12 random nucleotides. A single record per CDR3 protein comes from TCRdb applying MiXCR to the 5' RACE reads. The data contain approximately 1,000,000 distinct CDR3 sequences, 30% to 40% of them singletons. Sequenced sample: blood. The sequence was obtained from a man younger than 35 in good health.

CDR3 nucleotides: TGTGCCAGCAGCCAAGTGGTCAGCTCCTCTGGGGCCAACGTCCTGACTTTC. It is translated as CASSQVVSSSGANVLTF. The gene calls are TRBV3-1 and TRBJ2-6; no reliable D call. Germline CDR1 is LGHDT and CDR2 is YNNKEL (reference sequence). The V and J ends lost 1 base and 0 bases respectively, with 10 bases between them. This CDR3 comprises 17 residues. The entire variable domain, with the rest obtained from reference TRBV3-1 and TRBJ2-6, is as follows: DTAVSQTPKYLVTQMGNDKSIKCEQNLGHDTMYWYKQDSKKFLKIMFSYNNKELIINETVPNRFSPKSPDKAHLNLHINSLELGDSAVYFCASSQVVSSSGANVLTFGAGSRLTVL.